This T cell receptor (beta chain) was found in a study of T cells in Graves' hyperthyroidism and ophthalmopathy. Only a few counts were recorded for this clonotype. Its antigen is not known. Trimming shortened V by 0 bases and J by 4 bases, and 19 bases separated the two germline ends. This CDR3 spans 17 amino acids. Germline CDR1 SGDLS, CDR2 YYNGEE. Amplification yielded TCR beta CDR3 regions, with RNA transcripts as the source. In the first-round RT-PCR of the TCR CDR3, the HTBI primer set was used. MiXCR, run by TCRdb on the multiplex PCR reads, gives a single entry per CDR3 protein. The sample gives approximately 380,000 distinct CDR3 sequences, around 18% of which show up once; 40% is in the top ten. General study points: Progression to ophthalmopathy was predicted a median of approximately seven months early.

The receptor was isolated from a young man with Graves' ophthalmopathy. The specimen was blood. V is TRBV9 and J is TRBJ1-2, with D possibly TRBD1 on 5 matching bases. The CDR3 coding sequence is TGTGCCAGCAGCGTAGGGGGACTCTCCCCAGGCGCCTATGGCTACACCTTC. Amino acid sequence: CASSVGGLSPGAYGYTF.